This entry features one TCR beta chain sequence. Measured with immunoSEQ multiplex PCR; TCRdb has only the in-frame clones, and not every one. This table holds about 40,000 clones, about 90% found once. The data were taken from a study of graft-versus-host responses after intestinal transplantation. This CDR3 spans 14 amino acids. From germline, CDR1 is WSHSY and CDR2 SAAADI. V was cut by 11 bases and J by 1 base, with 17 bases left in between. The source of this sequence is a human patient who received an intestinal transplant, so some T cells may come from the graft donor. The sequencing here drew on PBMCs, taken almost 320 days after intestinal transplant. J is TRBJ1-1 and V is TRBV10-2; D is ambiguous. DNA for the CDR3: TGCGCCTCTGTGGGTCCTTTGAGGAACACTGAAGCTTTCTTT. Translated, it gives CASVGPLRNTEAFF.